The clone carrying this T cell receptor (beta chain) was picked up many times. Its cognate antigen is unknown. These data are taken from a study of CD8+CD57+ T cells in acquired aplastic anemia. Study-wide results and limits: Patients and controls shared 25 to 35 CD8+ CDR3 sequences, highly expressed in patients.

Investigators profiled TCR beta VDJ and CDR3 from genomic DNA template. MiXCR, applied by TCRdb to the reads, yields one record per CDR3 protein. The sample carries 210,000 or so distinct CDR3 sequences, around 49% recorded once. Germline CDR1 is DFQATT and CDR2 is SNEGSKA (reference sequence). CDR3 length: 13 residues. The V gene end was trimmed by 6 bases and the J gene end by 7 bases; junction bases not matched to a gene: 8. The patients chosen for sequencing had shown expansion of CD8+CD57+ cells (detected by flow cytometry). There was no therapy given to any patient before the blood sampling took place.

The source of this sequence is a human donor with aplastic anemia. The sequencing input was sorted CD4+, CD8+, or CD8+CD57+ T cells (not recorded which) from PBMCs. This chain links TRBV20-1 with TRBJ2-1; the match to TRBD2 covers 8 bases. The CDR3 loop reads CSAGGGRGNEQFF. Written as DNA, the CDR3 is TGCAGTGCCGGGGGGGGCCGGGGGAATGAGCAGTTCTTC.